This is a list of T cell receptor beta chains from one sample in a study of CD8+ T cells in alopecia areata. TCRdb's copy holds only in-frame clones and misses some; the assay was immunoSEQ multiplex PCR. The table lists 190,000 or so clones, about three fifths of them singletons, with less than 3.5% in the top ten. Sequenced here: CD4+ T cells sorted from blood, sampled at week 4, from a patient treated with tofacitinib. These receptors originate from a human donor with alopecia areata. Both conserved end residues are part of each CDR3. D genes are given only for firm matches. For some rows the clone size is stated as once, few or many, or as a class when expanded; others skip it.

clone size | D gene | J gene | V gene | CDR3 DNA | CDR3 protein
NA | TRBD2 | TRBJ2-7 | TRBV7-3 | TGTGCCAGCAGCTTAACGCGGGGGACCTCCTACGAGCAGTACTTC | CASSLTRGTSYEQYF
NA | NA | TRBJ2-5 | TRBV5-1 | TGCGCCAGCAGCTCGCTGGGGGTGGGAGAAACCCAGTACTTC | CASSSLGVGETQYF
NA | NA | TRBJ1-6 | TRBV5-6 | TGTGCCAGCAGCTTGGTCGAGGGGAAGAATTCACCCCTCCACTTT | CASSLVEGKNSPLHF
NA | TRBD1 | TRBJ1-1 | TRBV30 | TGTGCCTGGAGGGGGGACAGGGGGAACACTGAAGCTTTCTTT | CAWRGDRGNTEAFF
few | NA | TRBJ2-3 | TRBV29-1 | TGCAGCGTTGCGGACAGTCTCACAGATACGCAGTATTTT | CSVADSLTDTQYF
NA | NA | TRBJ2-1 | TRBV5-4 | TGTGCCAGCAGCTTCCTGACAGCCCGTACTAACAATGAGCAGTTCTTC | CASSFLTARTNNEQFF
few | NA | TRBJ2-5 | TRBV29-1 | TGCAGCGTTGGGCTCACCCAAGAGACCCAGTACTTC | CSVGLTQETQYF
NA | NA | TRBJ1-2 | TRBV5-1 | TGCGCCAGCAGCTTGTACGGGGAGGATGGCTACACCTTC | CASSLYGEDGYTF
NA | NA | TRBJ1-1 | TRBV4-1 | TGCGCCAGCAGCCCGCAGATGGGGGGCTCGAACACTGAAGCTTTCTTT | CASSPQMGGSNTEAFF
many | NA | TRBJ2-1 | TRBV23-1 | TGCGCCAGCAGTCGCAGGGAGTACAATGAGCAGTTCTTC | CASSRREYNEQFF
NA | NA | TRBJ2-5 | TRBV2 | TGTGCCAGCAGTGCGAAAGAGACCCAGTACTTC | CASSAKETQYF
few | NA | TRBJ2-7 | TRBV29-1 | TGCAGCGTTGAACAACTTCTTGGCGAGCAGTACTTC | CSVEQLLGEQYF
NA | TRBD2 | TRBJ2-1 | TRBV2 | TGTGCCACCAATATAGTCCCTAGCGGGGGGGCGAGCCCCTACAATGAGCAGTTCTTC | CATNIVPSGGASPYNEQFF
NA | NA | TRBJ1-1 | TRBV29-1 | TGCAGCGCACAGGGGAACACTGAAGCTTTCTTT | CSAQGNTEAFF
NA | NA | TRBJ2-7 | TRBV7-2 | TGTGCCAGCAGCATACAGACAGGCTACGAGCAGTACTTC | CASSIQTGYEQYF
once | NA | TRBJ1-6 | TRBV25-1 | TGTGCCAGCAGTGAATTGACTCGGTCACCCCTCCACTTT | CASSELTRSPLHF
NA | NA | TRBJ1-5 | TRBV23-1 | TGCGCCAGCAGTCAATGTCCAGGACAGATCAATCAGCCCCAGCATTTT | CASSQCPGQINQPQHF
NA | NA | TRBJ2-7 | TRBV9 | TGTGCCAGCAGCGTAGGGGGATCCGAGTACTACGAGCAGTACTTC | CASSVGGSEYYEQYF
NA | NA | TRBJ1-1 | TRBV7-9 | TGTGCCAGCAGCTTGGTGAACACTGAAGCTTTCTTT | CASSLVNTEAFF